This T cell receptor beta chain was profiled in a study of T cell responses to AZD1222 COVID-19 vaccine (dated by TCRdb to the early 2020s). Looking at the study overall: A total of 230 to 250 trial participants underwent TCR sequencing, of whom 200 to 220 received two doses of AZD1222 and some 26 received two doses of the MenACWY control vaccine. Enrollment into the trials was organized by age into subgroups of 18-55, 56-69 and 70-plus years, and those subgroups contained roughly 150, 30 and 60 TCR-sequenced participants, respectively.

V has 1 base trimmed and J has 1 base trimmed; junction bases matching no gene number 4. The CDR3 covers 16 residues, taking in both the cysteine and the phenylalanine. The only DNA kept is the CDR3, 48 bases in frame from the first base. CDR1 and CDR2 are drawn from the germline V gene: LGHNA, YNFKEQ. Study-wide findings and limitations: The 56-69-year group was small, and its depth increase did not reach significance, likely because of low power. Participants were mostly white British and included more females than males, and it was suggested by the authors that clonal diversity may have been underestimated. Conclusions about previously exposed vaccinees are limited because only five or six AZD1222 recipients were SARS-CoV-2 seropositive at baseline. After two AZD1222 doses, both the breadth and the depth of spike-specific TCRs were significantly higher than at day 0 and than in MenACWY recipients. Reportedly, close to half of the unique spike-specific TCRs recognized epitopes lying outside the regions that are mutated in the B.1.351 and B.1.1.7 variants. The vaccine-associated CD4 TCRs covered the entire spike protein, and the dominant responses fell in regions 160-218 and 743-854. No day 14 peak-response samples were available, so repertoires were characterized only after the peak T cell response.

The CDR3 regions of human TCRbeta chains were analyzed by immunosequencing. For the original study's pipeline: TCRs in the repertoires were compared against a reference library of SARS-CoV-2-specific TCRs that had been generated with the MIRA antigen-specificity platform. Breadth meant the fraction of unique TCRs that were SARS-CoV-2-associated, whereas depth meant the fraction of total T cells that were SARS-CoV-2-associated. Each spike-specific TCR was assigned to its reactive spike region and to a CD4 or CD8 class using the MIRA data. Log10-transformed breadth and depth values were compared by one-way ANOVA with Sidak's multiple comparisons tests. TCRdb obtained this table from immuneACCESS and retained in-frame rearrangements with V and J assigned. These tables miss some clones; where compared with another copy, unresolved V genes account for less than half of the shortfall, and the remainder is unexplained. The V and J calls and clone size were taken over from that table, and D and trimming were inferred from the DNA. The sample contains 90,000 to 120,000 clones, 92% of them found a single time. The ten largest account for roughly 8.9% of the sample.

To note about this clone: What antigen it recognizes has not been identified. No base quality information exists; no much larger clone differs at one position.

Taken with the paper, the label for time point translates to: about 28 days (+/-7) after the second vaccine dose. AZD1222 recipients whose second dose came at about 4 weeks and those whose second dose came at about 12 weeks were combined into one group, since spike-specific TCR depth and breadth did not differ between the two schedules. Vaccinee samples came from UK trials COV001 and COV002, including a single-blind randomized controlled phase 2/3 trial of AZD1222 (ChAdOx1 nCoV-19) in healthy adults. Trial participant PBMC samples were collected at day 0 and day 28 after the second dose for TCRbeta chain sequencing.

The receptor comes from an adult who received the AZD1222 COVID-19 vaccine. The sample consisted of peripheral blood, taken 28 days after the second AZD1222 dose. Recombination linked TRBV4-2 to TRBJ1-5; TRBD1 agrees with 7 junctional bases. In nucleotides, the sequence is TGTGCCAGCAGCCAAGGCAGGGGGATGAGCAATCAGCCCCAGCATTTT. Its translation is CASSQGRGMSNQPQHF.